These 10 T cell receptor beta chains were sequenced from one sample in a study of T cell changes during pregnancy in multiple sclerosis. The repertoire was sequenced with immunoSEQ multiplex PCR; TCRdb's copy has only in-frame clones and lacks some. The top ten clones hold approximately 4.7% of a sample with roughly 30,000 clones, about nine tenths of them seen once. The material sequenced was CD8+ T cells from peripheral blood mononuclear cells, taken in the second trimester of pregnancy. The receptors come from a female donor with multiple sclerosis, enrolled in a pregnancy study.

The gene calls are TRBV4-1 and TRBJ1-1, with TRBD1 matching 8 bases. This CDR3 region has 16 residues. V was clipped by 0 bases and J by 5 bases; unmatched bases: 8. Germline V gives CDR1 MGHRA, CDR2 YSYEKL. CDR3 coding DNA: TGCGCCAGCAGCCAAGAACCTCAGGGGGCCGGGACTGAAGCTTTCTTT. This sequence encodes CASSQEPQGAGTEAFF.

This clone was seen only once. The chain has TRBV19 and TRBJ2-3, with 12 bases matching TRBD2. The germline V gene encodes CDR1 LNHDA and CDR2 SQIVND (reference sequence). Trimming removed 3 bases from V and 0 bases from J; junction bases left unmatched: 7. This CDR3 spans 18 amino acids. This CDR3 is CASSMTSGSDYSTDTQYF. DNA for the CDR3: TGTGCCAGTAGTATGACTAGCGGGAGTGATTATAGCACAGATACGCAGTATTTT.

The chain links TRBV5-1 to TRBJ2-7; 8 bases map to TRBD1. The CDR3 is 14 amino acids. Looked up from germline, CDR1 is SGHRS and CDR2 is YFSETQ. With 0 bases clipped from V and 6 bases from J, the junction kept 5 bases outside the gene matches. CDR3 nucleotide sequence: TGCGCCAGCAGCTTGGAGACAGGGGTCGGCGAGCAGTACTTC. Protein: CASSLETGVGEQYF.

This clone has just one count. The V and J genes are TRBV27 and TRBJ2-1; tentative D call: TRBD1 (5 bases). Trimming cost V 6 bases and J 5 bases, with 8 bases left between them. The CDR3 has 12 residues. The germline CDR1 and CDR2 sequences are MNHEY and SMNVEV (reference sequence). CDR3 coding DNA: TGTGCCAGCAGAACAGGCAACAATGAGCAGTTCTTC. It encodes CASRTGNNEQFF.

The V gene is TRBV2, the J gene TRBJ2-1, with TRBD2 identical over 10 bases. From germline, CDR1 is SNHLY and CDR2 FYNNEI. J lost 8 bases, V lost 9 bases, and 22 bases had no gene match. This CDR3 contains 18 residues. In DNA, the CDR3 is TGTGCCAGTATTGGGACTAGCGCTCCCGCCAACCTGCCCGATGAGCAGTTCTTC. This translates into CASIGTSAPANLPDEQFF. Full variable domain (remainder filled in from reference TRBV2 and TRBJ2-1): EPEVTQTPSHQVTQMGQEVILRCVPISNHLYFYWYRQILGQKVEFLVSFYNNEISEKSEIFDDQFSVERPDGSNFTLKIRSTKLEDSAMYFCASIGTSAPANLPDEQFFGPGTRLTVL.

The rearrangement links TRBV11-2 to TRBJ1-3; weak D call: TRBD1 (6 bases). CDR1 SGHAT and CDR2 FQNNGV come from the germline V gene. The CDR3 has 17 amino acids. V was cut by 4 bases and J by 1 base, with 17 bases left in between. CDR3 amino acids: CASSSGQTLPSGNTIYF. Written as DNA, the CDR3 is TGTGCCAGCAGCTCTGGACAGACACTTCCATCTGGAAACACCATATATTTT.

The J gene is TRBJ2-4, the V gene TRBV21-1; TRBD2 is taken as the D call from the table, unchecked against the DNA. TRBV21-1 is designated a pseudogene. This CDR3 contains 15 residues. The CDR3 loop is CASSKARLALHIQYF. The CDR3 coding sequence is TGTGCCAGCAGCAAAGCGCGCCTAGCGTTACACATTCAGTACTTC.

This clone counts as medium-sized. The V gene is TRBV6-4, the J gene TRBJ2-2; D may be TRBD2 (5 bases). Trimming took 3 bases from V and 4 from J, leaving 9 bases between them. This CDR3 comprises 14 residues. Per the germline V gene, CDR1 is MRHNA and CDR2 is SNTAGT. This CDR3 is CASSENSATGELFF. In DNA, the CDR3 is TGTGCCAGCAGTGAGAATAGCGCCACCGGGGAGCTGTTTTTT.

The V call is TRBV28, the J call TRBJ2-7; TRBD1 aligns across 11 bases. Germline trimming cut 4 bases from V and 1 base from J; bases unmatched to any gene: 0. This CDR3 contains 14 residues. The germline gives CDR1 MDHEN, CDR2 SYDVKM. In nucleotides, the CDR3 is TGTGCCAGCAGTTGGGACAGGGGGTCCTACGAGCAGTACTTC. It translates to CASSWDRGSYEQYF.

This sequence joins TRBV5-6 and TRBJ2-3; TRBD1 matches 11 bases. Trimming took 7 bases from V and 6 from J; bases not matched to a gene: 4. Germline-derived CDR1 and CDR2 are SGHDT and YYEEEE. The CDR3 is made up of 13 amino acids. The CDR3 nucleotides read TGTGCCAGCCGGACAGGGGGCGCGGATACGCAGTATTTT. It codes for CASRTGGADTQYF. The full variable domain, completed using reference TRBV5-6 and TRBJ2-3, is DAGVTQSPTHLIKTRGQQVTLRCSPKSGHDTVSWYQQALGQGPQFIFQYYEEEERQRGNFPDRFSGHQFPNYSSELNVNALLLGDSALYLCASRTGGADTQYFGPGTRLTVL.